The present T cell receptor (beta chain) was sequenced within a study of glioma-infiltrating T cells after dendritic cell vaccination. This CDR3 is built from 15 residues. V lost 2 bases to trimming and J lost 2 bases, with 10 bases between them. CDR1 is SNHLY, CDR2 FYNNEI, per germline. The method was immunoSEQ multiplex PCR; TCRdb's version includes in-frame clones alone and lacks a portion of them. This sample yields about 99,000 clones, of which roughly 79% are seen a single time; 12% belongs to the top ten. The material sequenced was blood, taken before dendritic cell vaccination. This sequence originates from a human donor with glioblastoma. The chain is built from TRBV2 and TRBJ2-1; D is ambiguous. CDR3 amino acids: CASSEMAPPYNEQFF. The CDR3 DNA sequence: TGTGCCAGCAGTGAAATGGCACCCCCCTACAATGAGCAGTTCTTC.